Shown below are 12 T cell receptor beta chains from a single sample sequenced in a study of T cell repertoires and HLA-DP antigens. These receptors' targets are unknown. Method: immunoSEQ multiplex PCR; TCRdb's copy keeps in-frame clones and lacks some. The table shows 55,000 to 80,000 clones, with about four fifths occurring only once. Sequencing used CD4+ T cells from PBMCs. The source is a man aged 60 to 69 in good health and CMV-seronegative.

The chain has TRBV6-5 and TRBJ1-3, with no clear D. This CDR3 is 13 amino acids long. Germline V lookup: CDR1 MNHEY, CDR2 SVGAGI. Trimming removed 6 bases at V and 0 bases at J, with 6 bases between. CDR3 in DNA: TGTGCCAGCAGCTCCTCCTCTGGAAACACCATATATTTT. Translated, it gives CASSSSSGNTIYF.

The chain recombines TRBV28 with TRBJ2-5; D might be TRBD1 (7 bases). CDR3 size: 14 residues. Per the germline V gene, CDR1 is MDHEN and CDR2 is SYDVKM. V was trimmed by 7 bases and J by 5 bases, leaving 17 bases between them. CDR3 in amino acids: CASTQGGFGETQYF. CDR3 sequence (DNA): TGTGCCAGCACTCAGGGGGGTTTCGGTGAGACCCAGTACTTC. Combining the CDR3 with reference TRBV28 and TRBJ2-5 gives the whole variable domain DVKVTQSSRYLVKRTGEKVFLECVQDMDHENMFWYRQDPGLGLRLIYFSYDVKMKEKGDIPEGYSVSREKKERFSLILESASTNQTSMYLCASTQGGFGETQYFGPGTRLLVL.

This chain connects TRBV30 to TRBJ2-1; 7 positions match TRBD2. The CDR3 is made up of 13 amino acids. Looked up from germline, CDR1 is GTSNPN and CDR2 is SVGIG (reference sequence). Losses at the gene ends were 0 bases for V and 9 bases for J; bases not matched to a gene: 5. The CDR3 is CAWSVPGTTEQFF. The CDR3 bases are TGTGCCTGGAGTGTACCCGGGACTACTGAGCAGTTCTTC.

The chain couples TRBV30 to TRBJ2-5; D gene unclear. The CDR3 length is 15 residues. The germline V gene encodes CDR1 GTSNPN and CDR2 SVGIG (reference sequence). Trimming pared 2 bases from V and 1 base from J, leaving 14 bases between. The CDR3 nucleotides are TGTGCCTGGAGTCGTTATTCCGGGCCCCAAGAGACCCAGTACTTC. Its protein product is CAWSRYSGPQETQYF.

The rearrangement joins TRBV4-3 to TRBJ1-3, with a weak D call TRBD1 (5 bases). CDR3 length: 14 amino acids. V was trimmed by 3 bases and J by 3 bases, leaving 9 bases between them. The germline CDR1 and CDR2 sequences are LGHNA and YSLEER. The CDR3 DNA follows: TGCGCCAGCAGCCAGGAGGGGCTTGGAAACACCATATATTTT. This codes for CASSQEGLGNTIYF.

The genes are TRBV7-2 and TRBJ1-2; no definite D call. V lost 5 bases to trimming and J lost 2 bases, with 18 bases between them. Germline V gene lookup returns CDR1 SGHTA and CDR2 FQGNSA. CDR3 size: 16 residues. DNA for the CDR3: TGTGCCAGCAGCCCTCTCCGGCAAGGCCGAAACTATGGCTACACCTTC. It translates to CASSPLRQGRNYGYTF.

This clone appeared a few times. The rearrangement joins TRBV7-9 to TRBJ1-2; the D gene is possibly TRBD1 (5 bases). Trimming removed 6 bases from V and 0 bases from J, with 14 bases in between. Germline lookup yields CDR1 SEHNR and CDR2 FQNEAQ (reference sequence). There are 15 residues in the CDR3. The DNA of the CDR3 is TGTGCCAGCAGTTCAACAGGAATAGCTAACTATGGCTACACCTTC. Amino acids: CASSSTGIANYGYTF.

This chain joins TRBV28 and TRBJ1-2, with D unclear. The CDR3 is 13 amino acids. Germline V gene sequence: CDR1 MDHEN, CDR2 SYDVKM. Trimming removed 4 bases from V and 0 bases from J, with 6 bases in between. The CDR3 nucleotides read TGTGCCAGCAGTTCCCGGTCTAACTATGGCTACACCTTC. It translates to CASSSRSNYGYTF.

This clone was seen a few times. The chain couples TRBV4-1 to TRBJ1-5; D gene uncertain. The CDR3 spans 15 residues. V gave up 5 bases and J gave up 11 bases, with 22 bases separating them. CDR1 is MGHRA, CDR2 YSYEKL, per germline. The CDR3 spells CASSNTVQVGRTQHF. Here the CDR3 DNA reads TGCGCCAGCAGCAACACAGTTCAAGTGGGAAGGACCCAGCATTTT.

This clone has only one observation. The chain links TRBV2 to TRBJ2-3, with 7 bases lining up with TRBD2. J gave up 1 base and V 7 bases, and 11 bases lay outside the gene matches. Germline values: CDR1 SNHLY, CDR2 FYNNEI. The CDR3 covers 16 residues. The CDR3 DNA reads TGTGCCAGCAAAGCGGGAATACTGAGAGGCACAGATACGCAGTATTTT. It translates to CASKAGILRGTDTQYF. Full variable domain (missing parts from reference TRBV2 and TRBJ2-3): EPEVTQTPSHQVTQMGQEVILRCVPISNHLYFYWYRQILGQKVEFLVSFYNNEISEKSEIFDDQFSVERPDGSNFTLKIRSTKLEDSAMYFCASKAGILRGTDTQYFGPGTRLTVL.

This clone appeared a few times. The chain joins TRBV19 to TRBJ2-3; possibly TRBD2 for D (6 bases). Trimming removed 10 bases at V and 2 bases at J, with 16 bases between. Germline CDR1 is LNHDA and CDR2 is SQIVND (reference sequence). The CDR3 is 14 amino acids. The CDR3 loop reads CATGTSRNTDTQYF. The CDR3 coding sequence is TGTGCCACAGGGACTTCAAGGAACACAGATACGCAGTATTTT.

The CDR3 loop reads CASWTGPGSEKLFF. The CDR3 DNA reads TGTGCCAGTTGGACCGGGCCCGGTAGTGAAAAACTGTTTTTT. The chain couples TRBV2 to TRBJ1-4; D is unclear. CDR1 SNHLY and CDR2 FYNNEI come from the germline V gene. The CDR3 contains 14 residues. Trimming took 9 bases from V and 7 from J, leaving 18 bases between them.